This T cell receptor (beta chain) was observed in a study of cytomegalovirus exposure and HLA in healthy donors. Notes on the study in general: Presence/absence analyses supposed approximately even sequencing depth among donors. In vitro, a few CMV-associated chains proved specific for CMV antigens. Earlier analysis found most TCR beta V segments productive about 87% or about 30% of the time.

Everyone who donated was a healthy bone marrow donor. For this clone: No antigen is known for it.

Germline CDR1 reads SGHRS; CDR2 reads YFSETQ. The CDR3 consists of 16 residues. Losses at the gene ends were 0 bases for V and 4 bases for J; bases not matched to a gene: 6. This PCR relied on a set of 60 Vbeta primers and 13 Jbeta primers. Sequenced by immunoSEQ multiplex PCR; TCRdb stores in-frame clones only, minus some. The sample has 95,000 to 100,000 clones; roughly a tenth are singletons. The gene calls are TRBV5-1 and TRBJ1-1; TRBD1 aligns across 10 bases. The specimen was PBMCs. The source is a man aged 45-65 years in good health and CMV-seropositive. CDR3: CASSLDGTGVATEAFF. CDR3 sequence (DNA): TGCGCCAGCAGCTTGGACGGGACAGGGGTAGCCACTGAAGCTTTCTTT.